A single sample gave rise to the 11 T cell receptor beta chains below, sequenced in a study of blood T cell repertoires in COVID-19. Assay used: immunoSEQ multiplex PCR; TCRdb lists only in-frame clones, some missing. The repertoire holds 100,000 to 150,000 clones, with around 89% as singletons. Sequencing was performed on peripheral blood. The receptors come from a man over 45 with active or convalescent COVID-19.

This chain uses TRBV28 with TRBJ2-1; D remains ambiguous. V was cut by 4 bases and J by 2 bases, with 6 bases left in between. Germline V gene data show CDR1 as MDHEN and CDR2 as SYDVKM. This CDR3 is 13 amino acids long. The CDR3 DNA reads TGTGCCAGCAGTTACGGAGCCTACAATGAGCAGTTCTTC. Protein sequence: CASSYGAYNEQFF. The variable domain in full, completed from reference TRBV28 and TRBJ2-1, reads DVKVTQSSRYLVKRTGEKVFLECVQDMDHENMFWYRQDPGLGLRLIYFSYDVKMKEKGDIPEGYSVSREKKERFSLILESASTNQTSMYLCASSYGAYNEQFFGPGTRLTVL.

The chain carries TRBV5-6 and TRBJ2-3, with D possibly matching TRBD2 (6 bases). Trimming pared 0 bases from V and 3 bases from J, leaving 8 bases between. CDR3 length: 14 amino acids. Germline V gene lookup returns CDR1 SGHDT and CDR2 YYEEEE. The CDR3 DNA sequence: TGTGCCAGCAGCTTGGGACTAGAAACAGATACGCAGTATTTT. Protein: CASSLGLETDTQYF.

This rearrangement joins TRBV18 to TRBJ2-2, with 12 bases identical to TRBD2. The CDR3 extends over 18 amino acids. J was trimmed by 0 bases and V by 3 bases; bases with no gene match: 5. Germline CDR1 reads KGHSH; CDR2 reads LQKENI. CDR3 loop: CASSPKTSGGSNTGELFF. DNA for the CDR3: TGTGCCAGCTCACCCAAGACTAGCGGGGGTTCGAACACCGGGGAGCTGTTTTTT.

The rearrangement joins TRBV6-2 or TRBV6-3 to TRBJ2-6; D remains ambiguous. V lost 3 bases to trimming and J lost 0 bases, with 6 bases between them. Germline values: CDR1 MNHEY, CDR2 SVGEGT. The CDR3 covers 15 residues. The CDR3 loop is CASSYIRSGANVLTF. The CDR3 bases are TGTGCCAGCAGTTATATCCGCTCTGGGGCCAACGTCCTGACTTTC.

V gene TRBV18 combines with J gene TRBJ1-1; D gene uncertain. The CDR3 length is 15 residues. V gave up 3 bases and J gave up 2 bases, with 13 bases separating them. From germline, CDR1 is KGHSH and CDR2 LQKENI. The DNA for the CDR3 is TGTGCCAGCTCACCGACCACAGCCAGTAACACTGAAGCTTTCTTT. The encoded protein is CASSPTTASNTEAFF.

This clone came up once. This chain uses TRBV7-2 with TRBJ2-3, with D maybe TRBD1 (6 bases). Trimming cost V 6 bases and J 1 base, with 14 bases left between them. The CDR3 sequence is 15 residues long. The germline gives CDR1 SGHTA, CDR2 FQGNSA. The DNA for the CDR3 is TGTGCCAGCAGTCGTGACAGGAAGCGCACAGATACGCAGTATTTT. It translates to CASSRDRKRTDTQYF. The complete variable domain, with remaining parts taken from reference TRBV7-2 and TRBJ2-3, reads GAGVSQSPSNKVTEKGKDVELRCDPISGHTALYWYRQSLGQGLEFLIYFQGNSAPDKSGLPSDRFSAERTGGSVSTLTIQRTQQEDSAVYLCASSRDRKRTDTQYFGPGTRLTVL.

This chain joins TRBV7-2 and TRBJ2-3, with no clear D. This CDR3 is built from 15 residues. The V end lost 0 bases, the J end lost 0 bases, and 7 bases lay between the germline ends. Germline CDR1 is SGHTA and CDR2 is FQGNSA. The CDR3 bases are TGTGCCAGCAGCTTAGCCCCCTTTAGCACAGATACGCAGTATTTT. Encoded protein: CASSLAPFSTDTQYF.

The chain recombines TRBV6-1 with TRBJ1-2, with 8 positions matching TRBD1. CDR1 and CDR2 from the germline V gene are MNHNS and SASEGT. The J segment lost 4 bases and the V segment lost 2 bases, leaving 12 bases of the junction unmatched. The length of the CDR3 is 17 residues. This CDR3 is CASSELSPGTGFYGYTF. CDR3 DNA: TGTGCCAGCAGTGAATTGAGTCCCGGGACAGGTTTCTATGGCTACACCTTC.

This clone came up once. The chain is built from TRBV10-2 and TRBJ2-7; D uncertain. The CDR3 spans 12 residues. The germline V gene has CDR1 WSHSY and CDR2 SAAADI. V was pared by 3 bases and J by 2 bases, with 5 bases between. The CDR3 bases are TGCGCCAGCAGTGAACGGGCCTACGAGCAGTACTTC. It encodes CASSERAYEQYF.

The chain employs TRBV27 and TRBJ2-3; D remains ambiguous. Trimming pared 3 bases from V and 1 base from J, leaving 11 bases between. CDR3 length: 15 residues. Germline assignment: CDR1 MNHEY and CDR2 SMNVEV (reference sequence). The CDR3 coding sequence is TGTGCCAGCAGTTTCTTTTATACAGGCACAGATACGCAGTATTTT. Translating it yields CASSFFYTGTDTQYF.

V is TRBV28 and J is TRBJ2-6, with a weak D call TRBD2 (5 bases). This CDR3 is 17 amino acids long. The V gene's germline CDR1 is MDHEN and CDR2 SYDVKM. The V gene lost 2 bases and the J gene lost 2 bases, with 13 bases spanning the gap. The CDR3, as DNA: TGTGCCAGCAGTTTAACGGGGTTTACTGCTGGGGCCAACGTCCTGACTTTC. This sequence encodes CASSLTGFTAGANVLTF.